These 18 T cell receptor beta chains share one sample of origin, sequenced in a study of blood T cell repertoires in COVID-19. Assay used: immunoSEQ multiplex PCR; TCRdb lists only in-frame clones, some missing. The sample has some 150,000 clones; around 92% are singletons. The sample comprised peripheral blood. These receptors all come from a man in his fifties or sixties with acute or convalescent COVID-19.

This clone was seen more than once but under ten times. This sequence joins TRBV27 and TRBJ1-2; D not certain. From germline, CDR1 is MNHEY and CDR2 SMNVEV (reference sequence). This CDR3 is built from 12 residues. V was pared by 4 bases and J by 6 bases, with 9 bases between. This CDR3 is CASSSQSNGYTF. The CDR3 DNA sequence: TGTGCCAGCAGTTCGCAGTCAAATGGCTACACCTTC.

V usage is TRBV24-1 and J usage is TRBJ1-3; tentative D call: TRBD1 (5 bases). V lost 6 bases and J lost 4, with 21 bases in between. CDR3 length: 17 amino acids. The germline V gene has CDR1 KGHDR and CDR2 SFDVKD. CDR3 protein: CATSLAHGHTIGNTIYF. DNA for the CDR3: TGTGCCACCAGTCTGGCCCACGGACATACGATCGGAAACACCATATATTTT.

This clone turned up a few times. V and J are TRBV3-1 (or the pseudogene TRBV3-2) and TRBJ2-7; TRBD1 might be the D (6 bases). The germline gives CDR1 LGHDT, CDR2 YNNKEL (reference sequence). V lost 1 base and J lost 7, with 14 bases in between. There are 14 residues in the CDR3. The CDR3 DNA follows: TGTGCCAGCAGCCAAGGGGCACAGGGCAGGGAGCAGTACTTC. As protein: CASSQGAQGREQYF.

The rearrangement uses TRBV12-3 or TRBV12-4 and TRBJ1-5; D is undetermined. V was shortened by 2 bases and J by 4 bases, with 3 bases between the two germline ends. This CDR3 contains 12 residues. The CDR3 spells CASSLLNQPQHF. The DNA for the CDR3 is TGTGCCAGCAGTTTACTAAATCAGCCCCAGCATTTT.

The chain joins TRBV2 to TRBJ1-5; 11 nucleotides align to TRBD1. Germline V gives CDR1 SNHLY, CDR2 FYNNEI. J gave up 2 bases and V 5 bases, and 8 bases lay outside the gene matches. The CDR3 sequence is 17 residues long. The CDR3 coding sequence is TGTGCCAGCAGTAGGGACAGGGGGGTTGGCGGCAATCAGCCCCAGCATTTT. The encoded protein is CASSRDRGVGGNQPQHF.

The rearrangement uses TRBV7-2 and TRBJ2-5, with D possibly matching TRBD2 (7 bases). Trimming removed 2 bases from V and 5 bases from J, with 12 bases in between. Germline loops: CDR1 SGHTA, CDR2 FQGNSA. CDR3 length equals 14 residues. The CDR3 region has the DNA TGTGCCAGCAGCTTAACGGGGGGCGGGGAGACCCAGTACTTC. Translating gives CASSLTGGGETQYF.

J is TRBJ2-2 and V is TRBV2; tentatively, D is TRBD2 (6 bases). Per the germline V gene, CDR1 is SNHLY and CDR2 is FYNNEI. V lost 2 bases, J lost 6 bases, and 10 bases lay in between. This CDR3 region has 14 residues. CDR3 bases: TGTGCCAGCAGTGAATTCGGGGGAGCCGGGGAGCTGTTTTTT. Translated, it gives CASSEFGGAGELFF.

This rearrangement joins TRBV23-1 to TRBJ1-2; tentatively, D is TRBD1 (6 bases). TRBV23-1 is reported as an ORF; its role is uncertain. V was clipped by 4 bases and J by 5 bases, with 20 bases between them. The CDR3 totals 16 residues. CDR3 loop: CASSRPWTRGRYGYTF. CDR3 DNA: TGCGCCAGCAGTCGGCCTTGGACCAGGGGCAGATATGGCTACACCTTC.

The chain links TRBV5-1 to TRBJ2-1; 8 bases line up with TRBD1. The length of the CDR3 is 17 residues. After removal of 4 bases from V and 7 bases from J, the junction contained 16 bases not matched to a gene. CDR1 SGHRS and CDR2 YFSETQ come from the germline V gene. The CDR3 bases are TGCGCCAGCAGCAGTGAACCCTCCAGGGGGCTCGGGAATGAGCAGTTCTTC. Its protein product is CASSSEPSRGLGNEQFF.

This clone was observed a handful of times. The J gene is TRBJ1-2, the V gene TRBV6-6, with TRBD1 matching 10 bases. J gave up 4 bases and V 6 bases, and 2 bases lay outside the gene matches. The CDR3 has 13 residues. The germline CDR1 and CDR2 sequences are MNHNY and SVGAGI (reference sequence). The CDR3 loop reads CASRWTGGYGYTF. The CDR3 bases are TGTGCCAGCAGGTGGACAGGGGGCTATGGCTACACCTTC.

The rearrangement links TRBV19 to TRBJ1-1; 11 bases are a match to TRBD1. Trimming removed 6 bases from V and 7 bases from J; junction bases left unmatched: 13. CDR1 LNHDA and CDR2 SQIVND come from the germline V gene (reference sequence). The CDR3 is 16 residues long. Written as DNA, the CDR3 is TGTGCCAGTAGCCGACTCATCGGGACAGGGGGGGGTGAAGCTTTCTTT. Its translation: CASSRLIGTGGGEAFF.

The chain uses TRBV7-9 and TRBJ1-2; 9 positions match TRBD1. J lost 7 bases, V lost 6 bases, and 9 bases had no gene match. The germline gives CDR1 SEHNR, CDR2 FQNEAQ (reference sequence). The CDR3 contains 14 residues. This CDR3 is CASRLGQGLGGYTF. The CDR3, as DNA: TGTGCCAGCAGACTGGGACAGGGCCTGGGTGGCTACACCTTC.

The genes are TRBV6-5 and TRBJ2-2; D not certain. This CDR3 comprises 12 residues. Germline CDR1 is MNHEY and CDR2 is SVGAGI. Trimming stripped 5 bases from V and 1 base from J, with 2 bases between. CDR3: CASSQNTGELFF. CDR3 coding DNA: TGTGCCAGCAGTCAGAACACCGGGGAGCTGTTTTTT.

This sequence joins TRBV4-1 and TRBJ2-7, with a possible D match to TRBD1 (6 bases). Germline V gene sequence: CDR1 MGHRA, CDR2 YSYEKL. The CDR3 has 15 amino acids. Trimming cost V 4 bases and J 3 bases, with 16 bases left between them. DNA for the CDR3: TGCGCCAGCAGCCTAGAAGAGAGGGGGAACTACGAGCAGTACTTC. Its protein product is CASSLEERGNYEQYF.

The sample holds a few counts of this clone. This chain joins TRBV5-6 and TRBJ2-7, with 7 bases fitting TRBD1. The CDR3 totals 13 residues. The J segment lost 6 bases and the V segment lost 4 bases, leaving 7 bases of the junction unmatched. The germline V gene encodes CDR1 SGHDT and CDR2 YYEEEE. The CDR3 nucleotides are TGTGCCAGCAGCAGACAGGGAAGTGGCGAGCAGTACTTC. Translating it yields CASSRQGSGEQYF. Together with reference TRBV5-6 and TRBJ2-7, the CDR3 gives the full variable domain: DAGVTQSPTHLIKTRGQQVTLRCSPKSGHDTVSWYQQALGQGPQFIFQYYEEEERQRGNFPDRFSGHQFPNYSSELNVNALLLGDSALYLCASSRQGSGEQYFGPGTRLTVT.

The rearrangement joins TRBV10-3 to TRBJ1-5; D remains unclear. CDR3 length: 13 residues. Trimming stripped 6 bases from V and 0 bases from J, with 6 bases between. Germline loops: CDR1 ENHRY, CDR2 SYGVKD. CDR3 loop: CAIRGDSNQPQHF. CDR3 in DNA: TGTGCCATCAGGGGCGATAGCAATCAGCCCCAGCATTTT.

V usage is TRBV10-2 and J usage is TRBJ1-6, with D possibly being TRBD1 (5 bases). Trimming stripped 3 bases from V and 5 bases from J, with 14 bases between. The CDR3 runs 16 residues. Germline-derived CDR1 and CDR2 are WSHSY and SAAADI. CDR3 sequence reads: CASSDAGRWDNSPLHF. The CDR3 DNA reads TGCGCCAGCAGTGATGCAGGGCGGTGGGATAATTCACCCCTCCACTTT.

The chain couples TRBV6-5 to TRBJ1-2; unclear D gene. Trimming removed 5 bases from V and 8 bases from J, with 15 bases in between. This CDR3 contains 13 residues. CDR1 is MNHEY, CDR2 SVGAGI, per germline. CDR3 sequence: CASSPESGEGYTF. The CDR3 DNA sequence: TGTGCCAGCAGTCCCGAGTCAGGCGAAGGCTACACCTTC.